This T cell receptor (beta chain) was recorded in a study of shared clonotypes between healthy human individuals. Across the study: In total, the donors were two women and a few men aged 18 to 49.

Regarding this clone: Its antigen is unidentified.

Clones were sequenced by immunoSEQ multiplex PCR, and TCRdb holds only the in-frame ones, with some missing. The sample lists 2 million to 2.5 million clones; approximately 93% were seen once. Overall study results and limits: Represented genetic and exposure-history diversity was restricted by having few donors. Of the naive CD4 clonotypes, approximately 5% were shared across several donors.

This TCR came from a man aged 18 to 29 in good health. Some clones in this sample may be carry-over from other donors' samples. The sample comprised naive CD4+ T cells from PBMCs. Regarding subset: CD45RA+ positively selected.

CDR3 in DNA: TGTGCCAGTAGTATAGGGCTACGGGGGCAGGGGTATAATCAGCCCCAGCATTTT. Amino acids: CASSIGLRGQGYNQPQHF. This sequence joins TRBV19 and TRBJ1-5; D possibly corresponds to TRBD1 (6 bases). Germline V CDR1 and CDR2: LNHDA, SQIVND (reference sequence). V was clipped by 1 base and J by 4 bases, with 20 bases between them. The CDR3 covers 18 residues. Looking up the rest from reference TRBV19 and TRBJ1-5 gives the full variable domain: DGGITQSPKYLFRKEGQNVTLSCEQNLNHDAMYWYRQDPGQGLRLIYYSQIVNDFQKGDIAEGYSVSREKKESFPLTVTSAQKNPTAFYLCASSIGLRGQGYNQPQHFGDGTRLSIL.